Listed below are T cell receptor beta chains from one sample, sequenced in a study of blood T cell repertoires in COVID-19. Assay used: immunoSEQ multiplex PCR; TCRdb lists only in-frame clones, some missing. This table holds nearly 45,000 clones, around 80% found once. Material: peripheral blood. Source of these receptors: a human donor in a cohort sampled during active COVID-19. CDR3s include the opening cysteine and the closing phenylalanine or tryptophan. D genes are given only for firm matches. Only some rows state a clone size, as once, few, many or a class for expanded clones.

- TRBJ2-1 TRBV7-2 - TGTGCCAGCAGCTTAGCGCGAGGCAGTTACAATGAGCAGTTCTTC CASSLARGSYNEQFF
- TRBJ1-1 TRBV4-1 - TGCGCCAGCAGCCAAGACACAGGGCAGAACACTGAAGCTTTCTTT CASSQDTGQNTEAFF
- TRBJ1-4 TRBV21-1 - TGTGCCAGCAGCCCGTCAGGCCTTAATGAAAAACTGTTTTTT CASSPSGLNEKLFF
TRBD1 TRBJ2-1 TRBV18 medium-sized TGTGCCAGCTCACTTGGGACAGGGTCGGGTGAGCAGTTCTTC CASSLGTGSGEQFF
- TRBJ2-5 TRBV11-3 - TGTGCCAGCAGCTTAGATTCGGAAGAGACCCAGTACTTC CASSLDSEETQYF
TRBD2 TRBJ2-5 TRBV5-5 many TGTGCCAGCAGCTTGGAACTAGCGGGGGGGCGGGAGACCCAGTACTTC CASSLELAGGRETQYF
TRBD2 TRBJ2-3 TRBV15 - TGTGCCACCAGCAGAGAACTAGCGGCGTCGGGAGATACGCAGTATTTT CATSRELAASGDTQYF
- TRBJ2-7 TRBV7-2 - TGTGCCAGCCTTCGGAGCCCGGGGTCCTACGAGCAGTACTTC CASLRSPGSYEQYF
- TRBJ2-5 TRBV19 - TGTGCCAGCGAGGGGTTCTGGACAGCCCATAAGAAGTGGTCAGAGACCCAGTACTTC CASEGFWTAHKKWSETQYF
TRBD1 TRBJ1-4 TRBV3-1/TRBV3-2 - TGTGCCAGCAGCCAAGACCAGGGACAGGGATGGTTGTTTTTT CASSQDQGQGWLFF
TRBD2 TRBJ2-2 TRBV19 - TGTGCCAGTAGTAGCGGGGGGGCCGCCACCGGGGAGCTGTTTTTT CASSSGGAATGELFF
- TRBJ2-5 TRBV3-1/TRBV3-2 - TGTGCCAGCAGCCAAGTGCCGGAAGAGACCCAGTACTTC CASSQVPEETQYF
- TRBJ2-6 TRBV7-2 - TGTGCCAGCAGCTCATGGGGTACTAGCACCGGGGCCAACGTCCTGACTTTC CASSSWGTSTGANVLTF
TRBD2 TRBJ2-3 TRBV18 - TGTGCCAGCTCACCAACGGCTAGCGGACGCACAGATACGCAGTATTTT CASSPTASGRTDTQYF
- TRBJ1-1 TRBV5-1 - TGCGCCAGCAGCTTGGGGGGCGGGGATGAAGCTTTCTTT CASSLGGGDEAFF
- TRBJ2-7 TRBV14 - TGTGCCAGCAGCCCGACAAGGGGCTACGAGCAGTACTTC CASSPTRGYEQYF
- TRBJ2-5 TRBV19 - TGTGCCAGTAGTACTAGCGCCGAAGAGACCCAGTACTTC CASSTSAEETQYF
TRBD2 TRBJ2-1 TRBV7-2 - TGTGCCAGCAGCTTAGCGCCTAGCGGGGGCGGGCAGTTTCGGTTCTTC CASSLAPSGGGQFRFF
- TRBJ1-1 TRBV5-5 - TGTGCCAGCAGCTTGTCCGTCGGGGGGGCTTTCTTT CASSLSVGGAFF
TRBD2 TRBJ2-3 TRBV4-2 - TGTGCCAGCAGCCCGACTAGCGGGGGAGATACGCAGTATTTT CASSPTSGGDTQYF
- TRBJ2-5 TRBV18 - TGTGCCAGCTCACCTTATGTTCAAGAGACCCAGTACTTC CASSPYVQETQYF
- TRBJ2-7 TRBV5-6 - TGTGCCAGCAGCTTACCAGGGCCTCTAACCTACGAGCAGTACTTC CASSLPGPLTYEQYF
TRBD2 TRBJ2-5 TRBV9 - TGTGCCAGCAGCGTATCTTGGACTAGCGGGGGTCAAGAGACCCAGTACTTC CASSVSWTSGGQETQYF
- TRBJ2-1 TRBV10-3 - TGTGCCATCAGTGAGTTAGGACTCCTGCAGTTCTTC CAISELGLLQFF
TRBD2 TRBJ2-7 TRBV7-9 - TGTGCCAGCAGCACCGGGACTAGGTACGAGCAGTACTTC CASSTGTRYEQYF
TRBD2 TRBJ2-5 TRBV24-1 - TGTGCCACCAGTGATTTTGGACTAGCGGGGATAGAGACCCAGTACTTC CATSDFGLAGIETQYF
TRBD2 TRBJ2-1 TRBV28 - TGTGCCAGCAGTTCCACTAGCGGGGTCGATGAGCAGTTCTTC CASSSTSGVDEQFF
TRBD1 TRBJ2-1 TRBV12-5 - TGTGCTAGTGGTTTGGTACTAACCTGGGACAGGGACACCAATGAGCAGTTCTTC CASGLVLTWDRDTNEQFF
TRBD2 TRBJ2-1 TRBV13 - TGTGCCAGCAGGCCCGGACTAGCGGGGGGGAATGAGCAGTTCTTC CASRPGLAGGNEQFF
- TRBJ2-1 TRBV4-1 few TGCGCCAGCAGCCACACGGGAGTCAGCTCCTACAATGAGCAGTTCTTC CASSHTGVSSYNEQFF
- TRBJ1-4 TRBV29-1 - TGCAGCGATCGACAGCAGGAGGAAAAACTGTTTTTT CSDRQQEEKLFF
TRBD1 TRBJ1-4 TRBV4-1 - TGCGCCAGCAGCCAAGAATTACAGGGGGGAGCAACTAATGAAAAACTGTTTTTT CASSQELQGGATNEKLFF
- TRBJ2-3 TRBV2 - TGTGCCGGGTCCAGACTAGCAGATACGCAGTATTTT CAGSRLADTQYF
- TRBJ2-4 TRBV6-5 - TGTGCCAGCAGCCAACAGGGTGCGGCCAAAAACATTCAGTACTTC CASSQQGAAKNIQYF
TRBD2 TRBJ2-1 TRBV4-2 - TGTGCCAGCAGCCGAGCGGGGGGAACTTACAATGAGCAGTTCTTC CASSRAGGTYNEQFF
- TRBJ1-4 TRBV10-2 - TGCGCCAGCAGACAGACCACGAATGAAAAACTGTTTTTT CASRQTTNEKLFF
- TRBJ2-4 TRBV4-1 many TGCGCCAGCAGCCCGGGACAACGCCTCAAAAACATTCAGTACTTC CASSPGQRLKNIQYF
- TRBJ1-2 TRBV18 once TGTGCCAGCTCACCTACAGGAGCTAACTATGGCTACACCTTC CASSPTGANYGYTF
TRBD1 TRBJ2-2 TRBV28 - TGTGCCAGCAGTTTATCAGGGACAGGGGCCCAACTGAACACCGGGGAGCTGTTTTTT CASSLSGTGAQLNTGELFF
TRBD1 TRBJ2-2 TRBV29-1 few TGCAGCCAGAAGTACCAGGGGGCCGGGGAGCTGTTTTTT CSQKYQGAGELFF
- TRBJ2-5 TRBV11-2 - TGTGCCAGCAGCTTCACCGTTGAGGAGACCCAGTACTTC CASSFTVEETQYF
- TRBJ1-5 TRBV29-1 - TGCAGCGCCCGGGACAACCACAATCAGCCCCAGCATTTT CSARDNHNQPQHF